This T cell receptor (beta chain) was recovered during a study of control samples from healthy donors and cancer patients. The protocol was immunoSEQ multiplex PCR, while the TCRdb copy is restricted to in-frame clones and leaves out a portion. This sample has 90,000 or so clones, with around 90% found just once. Germline loops: CDR1 MNHEY, CDR2 SMNVEV (reference sequence). There are 16 residues in the CDR3. Trimming removed 6 bases from V and 2 bases from J; junction bases left unmatched: 9. The chain couples TRBV27 to TRBJ2-3, with 9 bases lining up with TRBD1. This TCR derives from a woman aged 55-69 years in good health. Sequenced sample: blood. Here the CDR3 DNA reads TGTGCCAGCAGACTCACAGGGACAGGGCTCACAGATACGCAGTATTTT. Protein sequence: CASRLTGTGLTDTQYF.